This T cell receptor (beta chain) emerged from a study of shared clonotypes between healthy human individuals. Germline loops: CDR1 MRHNA, CDR2 SNTAGT. V was trimmed by 6 bases and J by 3 bases, leaving 8 bases between them. This CDR3 is built from 13 residues. As regards this clone: No antigen is known for it.

Whole-study results and caveats: Memory subsets generally showed lower estimated richness than naive subsets. The naive CD4 repertoires of several donors were compared, and around 5.1% of clonotypes were shared.

Per sorted-subset replicate PCR, input was roughly 220 ng DNA, representing tens of thousands of T cell genomes. Generated by immunoSEQ multiplex PCR, the TCRdb table keeps only in-frame clones and is missing some. This sample has about 300,000 clones, with around 67% found just once. The sequenced sample was memory CD4+ T cells sorted from blood. This sample's subset: CD45RA-negative fraction. The sequence came from a man aged 30 to 45 in good health. The J gene is TRBJ2-2, the V gene TRBV6-4, with a possible D match to TRBD1 (5 bases). The CDR3 region is CASRGQDTGELFF. As DNA, the CDR3 is TGTGCCAGCAGGGGGCAGGACACCGGGGAGCTGTTTTTT.